These T cell receptor beta chains were read from a single sample in a study of post-analysis software for immune sequencing data. TCRdb analysed the PCR reads with MiXCR anew, one entry per CDR3 protein. The sample includes some 690,000 distinct CDR3 sequences, around 64% of them seen just once. The source material was blood. The source of these receptors is a girl aged 2-9 years with multiple sclerosis. The CDR3 runs from the conserved cysteine through the conserved F or W. The order of the fields is V gene, J gene, D gene, clone size, CDR3 length, CDR3 DNA, CDR3 protein. D genes are given only for firm matches. Clone size appears in some rows only: once, few, many, or a class for an expanded clone.

v_call: TRBV5-1
j_call: TRBJ2-1
d_call: NA
clone_size: NA
cdr3_length: 16
cdr3_nt: TGCGCCAGCAGCTTGGCCGACCACAGCTCCTACAATGAGCAGTTCTTC
cdr3_aa: CASSLADHSSYNEQFF

v_call: TRBV20-1
j_call: TRBJ2-7
d_call: TRBD1
clone_size: NA
cdr3_length: 15
cdr3_nt: TGCAGTGCTATGCCACAGGGGAAGATCTCGTCCGAGCAGTACTTC
cdr3_aa: CSAMPQGKISSEQYF

v_call: TRBV12-3/TRBV12-4
j_call: TRBJ2-7
d_call: NA
clone_size: few
cdr3_length: 16
cdr3_nt: TGTGCCAGCAGTTTGTCGGGGTGGGGTAAGCGCTACGAGCAGTACTTC
cdr3_aa: CASSLSGWGKRYEQYF

v_call: TRBV3-1
j_call: TRBJ1-2
d_call: NA
clone_size: NA
cdr3_length: 13
cdr3_nt: TGTGCCAGCAGCCATGGACGTCTGTATGGCTACACCTTC
cdr3_aa: CASSHGRLYGYTF

v_call: TRBV5-1
j_call: TRBJ2-1
d_call: TRBD2
clone_size: NA
cdr3_length: 19
cdr3_nt: TGCGCCAGCAGCTTGGTGGGTCTAGCGGGGGTGAGCTCCTACAATGAGCAGTTCTTC
cdr3_aa: CASSLVGLAGVSSYNEQFF

v_call: TRBV20-1
j_call: TRBJ2-7
d_call: NA
clone_size: NA
cdr3_length: 13
cdr3_nt: TGCAGTGCGGAGACAGGGAGGAACTACGAGCAGTACTTC
cdr3_aa: CSAETGRNYEQYF

v_call: TRBV7-3
j_call: TRBJ2-5
d_call: NA
clone_size: NA
cdr3_length: 14
cdr3_nt: TGTGCCAGCAGCTTAAGTGCGGTCCAAGAGACCCAGTACTTC
cdr3_aa: CASSLSAVQETQYF

v_call: TRBV20-1
j_call: TRBJ2-7
d_call: TRBD1
clone_size: few
cdr3_length: 15
cdr3_nt: TGCAGTGCGAATTCCCCGGACAGGGGAACCTACGAGCAGTACTTC
cdr3_aa: CSANSPDRGTYEQYF

v_call: TRBV28
j_call: TRBJ2-7
d_call: TRBD1
clone_size: NA
cdr3_length: 16
cdr3_nt: TGTGCCAGCAGGGGATTGACAGGGTATCCCTCCTACGAGCAGTACTTC
cdr3_aa: CASRGLTGYPSYEQYF

v_call: TRBV12-3/TRBV12-4
j_call: TRBJ2-1
d_call: TRBD1
clone_size: NA
cdr3_length: 16
cdr3_nt: TGTGCCAGCAGTTTGCCTCTGACAGGGGCAAGCCAGGAGCAGTTCTTC
cdr3_aa: CASSLPLTGASQEQFF

v_call: TRBV6-2/TRBV6-3
j_call: TRBJ1-1
d_call: NA
clone_size: NA
cdr3_length: 15
cdr3_nt: TGTGCCAGCGTCGATAGGGAAGGACGGAACACTGAAGCTTTCTTT
cdr3_aa: CASVDREGRNTEAFF

v_call: TRBV15
j_call: TRBJ2-3
d_call: TRBD2
clone_size: NA
cdr3_length: 16
cdr3_nt: TGTGCCACCAGCAGTGACCGAGCGGGGTACACAGATACGCAGTATTTT
cdr3_aa: CATSSDRAGYTDTQYF

v_call: TRBV12-3/TRBV12-4
j_call: TRBJ2-5
d_call: TRBD1
clone_size: few
cdr3_length: 16
cdr3_nt: TGTGCCAGCAGTTTAGGGGACAGGGCGAGTCGAGAGACCCAGTACTTC
cdr3_aa: CASSLGDRASRETQYF

v_call: TRBV29-1
j_call: TRBJ2-1
d_call: NA
clone_size: NA
cdr3_length: 14
cdr3_nt: TGCAGCGTTGCGACAGGAAGGGTCCACAATGAGCAGTTCTTC
cdr3_aa: CSVATGRVHNEQFF

v_call: TRBV20-1
j_call: TRBJ2-3
d_call: NA
clone_size: few
cdr3_length: 15
cdr3_nt: TGCAGTGCTAGAGATCTGAGGCTAATAACAGATACGCAGTATTTT
cdr3_aa: CSARDLRLITDTQYF

v_call: TRBV7-6
j_call: TRBJ1-1
d_call: NA
clone_size: NA
cdr3_length: 16
cdr3_nt: TGTGCCAGCAGCTTAGAAGCGGCTATCGGGAACACTGAAGCTTTCTTT
cdr3_aa: CASSLEAAIGNTEAFF

v_call: TRBV7-9
j_call: TRBJ2-1
d_call: NA
clone_size: NA
cdr3_length: 17
cdr3_nt: TGTGCCAGCAGCTCCACGGGGTCGGGGGTGACCTACAATGAGCAGTTCTTC
cdr3_aa: CASSSTGSGVTYNEQFF

v_call: TRBV2
j_call: TRBJ2-1
d_call: NA
clone_size: NA
cdr3_length: 15
cdr3_nt: TGTGCCAGCAGTGAGGCCCCCGGGGCGTGGAATGAGCAGTTCTTC
cdr3_aa: CASSEAPGAWNEQFF

v_call: TRBV12-5
j_call: TRBJ2-1
d_call: NA
clone_size: NA
cdr3_length: 14
cdr3_nt: TGTGCTAGTGCCCAACCGGGACGGTACAATGAGCAGTTCTTC
cdr3_aa: CASAQPGRYNEQFF

v_call: TRBV11-2
j_call: TRBJ2-4
d_call: NA
clone_size: NA
cdr3_length: 15
cdr3_nt: TGTGCCAGCAGCCCTATTTTGGGTCCCAAAAACATTCAGTACTTC
cdr3_aa: CASSPILGPKNIQYF

v_call: TRBV7-9
j_call: TRBJ1-4
d_call: NA
clone_size: NA
cdr3_length: 14
cdr3_nt: TGTGCCAGCAACTTATTGGCCAGGGACGAAAAACTGTTTTTT
cdr3_aa: CASNLLARDEKLFF

v_call: TRBV29-1
j_call: TRBJ2-5
d_call: TRBD1
clone_size: few
cdr3_length: 12
cdr3_nt: TGCAGCGTTGAGGGACAGAGGGAGACCCAGTACTTC
cdr3_aa: CSVEGQRETQYF

v_call: TRBV7-2
j_call: TRBJ2-5
d_call: NA
clone_size: NA
cdr3_length: 13
cdr3_nt: TGTGCCAGCAGCTCCCGACAGGTAGAGACCCAGTACTTC
cdr3_aa: CASSSRQVETQYF

v_call: TRBV5-1
j_call: TRBJ2-7
d_call: NA
clone_size: NA
cdr3_length: 14
cdr3_nt: TGCGCCAGCAGCTTGGCGGACGGGGCCTACGAGCAGTACTTC
cdr3_aa: CASSLADGAYEQYF

v_call: TRBV29-1
j_call: TRBJ2-1
d_call: TRBD1
clone_size: once
cdr3_length: 15
cdr3_nt: TGCAGCGTTGAAGCGGCAGGGGGTTCCTACAATGAGCAGTTCTTC
cdr3_aa: CSVEAAGGSYNEQFF

v_call: TRBV2
j_call: TRBJ2-1
d_call: NA
clone_size: NA
cdr3_length: 16
cdr3_nt: TGTGCCACCCACCCGGGGGACGGACTCCTATACAATGAGCAGTTCTTC
cdr3_aa: CATHPGDGLLYNEQFF

v_call: TRBV7-8
j_call: TRBJ2-7
d_call: NA
clone_size: NA
cdr3_length: 14
cdr3_nt: TGTGCCAGCAGCTTAGTCGCCGCCTCCTACGAGCAGTACTTC
cdr3_aa: CASSLVAASYEQYF

v_call: TRBV6-1
j_call: TRBJ2-7
d_call: TRBD2
clone_size: few
cdr3_length: 15
cdr3_nt: TGTGCCAGCAGATCGACTAGCGGGGCCTCCTACGAGCAGTACTTC
cdr3_aa: CASRSTSGASYEQYF

v_call: TRBV7-9
j_call: TRBJ1-2
d_call: NA
clone_size: once
cdr3_length: 15
cdr3_nt: TGTGCCAGCAGCAACGACTGGGGAGCTAACTATGGCTACACCTTC
cdr3_aa: CASSNDWGANYGYTF

v_call: TRBV25-1
j_call: TRBJ2-1
d_call: NA
clone_size: few
cdr3_length: 17
cdr3_nt: TGTGCCAGCAGTGAACCCAACCCAGGGCCCTCTTACAATGAGCAGTTCTTC
cdr3_aa: CASSEPNPGPSYNEQFF

v_call: TRBV25-1
j_call: TRBJ2-7
d_call: NA
clone_size: NA
cdr3_length: 14
cdr3_nt: TGTGCCAGCAGGGGGTCAGGATCACTTTACGAGCAGTACTTC
cdr3_aa: CASRGSGSLYEQYF

v_call: TRBV5-1
j_call: TRBJ2-5
d_call: TRBD1
clone_size: few
cdr3_length: 13
cdr3_nt: TGCGCCAGCAGCTTGCAGGGGGAAGAGACCCAGTACTTC
cdr3_aa: CASSLQGEETQYF

v_call: TRBV5-1
j_call: TRBJ2-3
d_call: NA
clone_size: few
cdr3_length: 15
cdr3_nt: TGCGCCAGCAGCTCGAACCGACCCGAGGCAGATACGCAGTATTTT
cdr3_aa: CASSSNRPEADTQYF

v_call: TRBV20-1
j_call: TRBJ2-4
d_call: NA
clone_size: NA
cdr3_length: 11
cdr3_nt: TGCAGTGTGGGGACCAAAAACATTCAGTACTTC
cdr3_aa: CSVGTKNIQYF

v_call: TRBV4-2
j_call: TRBJ2-3
d_call: TRBD2
clone_size: NA
cdr3_length: 16
cdr3_nt: TGTGCCAGCAGCCAAGAAGGGGGACTAGTAGCAGATACGCAGTATTTT
cdr3_aa: CASSQEGGLVADTQYF

v_call: TRBV7-3
j_call: TRBJ2-1
d_call: NA
clone_size: NA
cdr3_length: 13
cdr3_nt: TGTGCCAGCAGCTCGGAGTATCACAATGAGCAGTTCTTC
cdr3_aa: CASSSEYHNEQFF

v_call: TRBV20-1
j_call: TRBJ2-1
d_call: NA
clone_size: few
cdr3_length: 14
cdr3_nt: TGCAGTGCTAGATGGGGGAGCTCCTACAATGAGCAGTTCTTC
cdr3_aa: CSARWGSSYNEQFF

v_call: TRBV6-5
j_call: TRBJ2-3
d_call: NA
clone_size: few
cdr3_length: 17
cdr3_nt: TGTGCCAGCAGTTCCCAGGCTAGCGCGGCGGGTAGAGATACGCAGTATTTT
cdr3_aa: CASSSQASAAGRDTQYF

v_call: TRBV24-1
j_call: TRBJ2-5
d_call: NA
clone_size: NA
cdr3_length: 13
cdr3_nt: TGTGCCACCAGTGATTACAACCAAGAGACCCAGTACTTC
cdr3_aa: CATSDYNQETQYF

v_call: TRBV20-1
j_call: TRBJ2-1
d_call: TRBD2
clone_size: few
cdr3_length: 16
cdr3_nt: TGCAGTGCTAGACCCCCGCTGGCGGGGGGTATCAATGAGCAGTTCTTC
cdr3_aa: CSARPPLAGGINEQFF

v_call: TRBV7-8
j_call: TRBJ2-6
d_call: NA
clone_size: NA
cdr3_length: 22
cdr3_nt: TGTGCCAGCAGCCCAGGTAGCATCGTGATACCGGGACGGTTCTCTGGGGCCAACGTCCTGACTTTC
cdr3_aa: CASSPGSIVIPGRFSGANVLTF

v_call: TRBV6-5
j_call: TRBJ2-7
d_call: NA
clone_size: few
cdr3_length: 14
cdr3_nt: TGTGCCAGCAGTTACGGGCGTCCCTCCCACGAGCAGTACTTC
cdr3_aa: CASSYGRPSHEQYF

v_call: TRBV5-1
j_call: TRBJ2-5
d_call: NA
clone_size: NA
cdr3_length: 15
cdr3_nt: TGCGCCAGCAGCTTGAGCGAGGGAATAGGGGAGACCCAGTACTTC
cdr3_aa: CASSLSEGIGETQYF

v_call: TRBV12-3/TRBV12-4
j_call: TRBJ2-1
d_call: TRBD1
clone_size: NA
cdr3_length: 12
cdr3_nt: TGTGCCAGCAGCGCTGACAGGGAATCTCAGTTCTTC
cdr3_aa: CASSADRESQFF

v_call: TRBV7-6
j_call: TRBJ1-4
d_call: NA
clone_size: NA
cdr3_length: 13
cdr3_nt: TGTGCCAGCGTCGGGGGCCCGGGTGAAAAACTGTTTTTT
cdr3_aa: CASVGGPGEKLFF